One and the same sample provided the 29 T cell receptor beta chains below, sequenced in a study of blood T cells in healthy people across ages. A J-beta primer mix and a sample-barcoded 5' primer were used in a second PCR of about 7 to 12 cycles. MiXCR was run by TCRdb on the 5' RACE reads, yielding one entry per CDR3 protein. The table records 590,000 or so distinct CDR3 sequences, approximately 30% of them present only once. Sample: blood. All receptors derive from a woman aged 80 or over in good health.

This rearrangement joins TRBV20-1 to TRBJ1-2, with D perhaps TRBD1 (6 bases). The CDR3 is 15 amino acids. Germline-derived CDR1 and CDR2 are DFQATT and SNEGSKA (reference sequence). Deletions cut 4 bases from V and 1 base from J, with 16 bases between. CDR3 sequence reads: CSAKQDRRGNYGYTF. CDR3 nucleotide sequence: TGCAGTGCTAAACAAGACAGGCGCGGTAACTATGGCTACACCTTC.

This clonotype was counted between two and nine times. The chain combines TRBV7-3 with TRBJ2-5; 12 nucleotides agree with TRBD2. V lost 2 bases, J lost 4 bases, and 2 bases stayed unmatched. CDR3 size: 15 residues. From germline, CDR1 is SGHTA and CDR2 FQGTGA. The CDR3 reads CASSLSGLAGETQYF. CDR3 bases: TGTGCCAGCAGCTTATCGGGACTAGCGGGAGAGACCCAGTACTTC.

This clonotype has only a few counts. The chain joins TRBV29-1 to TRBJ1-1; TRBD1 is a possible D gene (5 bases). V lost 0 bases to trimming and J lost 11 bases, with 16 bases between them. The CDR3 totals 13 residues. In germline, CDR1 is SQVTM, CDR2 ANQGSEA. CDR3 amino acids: CSVEDRVVSEAFF. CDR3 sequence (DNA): TGCAGCGTTGAAGACAGGGTGGTTAGTGAGGCTTTCTTT.

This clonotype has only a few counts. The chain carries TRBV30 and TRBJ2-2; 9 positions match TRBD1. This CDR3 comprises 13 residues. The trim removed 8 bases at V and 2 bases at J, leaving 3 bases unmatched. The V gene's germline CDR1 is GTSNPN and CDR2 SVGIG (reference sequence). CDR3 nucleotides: TGTGCCGCGGGACAGGGAAACACCGGGGAGCTGTTTTTT. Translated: CAAGQGNTGELFF.

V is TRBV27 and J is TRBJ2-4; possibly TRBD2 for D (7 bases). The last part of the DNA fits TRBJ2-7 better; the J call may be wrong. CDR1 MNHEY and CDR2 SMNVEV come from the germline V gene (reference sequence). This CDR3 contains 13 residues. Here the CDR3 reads CASSLSRGREQYF. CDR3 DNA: TGTGCCAGCAGCCTCTCGCGGGGGCGCGAGCAGTACTTC.

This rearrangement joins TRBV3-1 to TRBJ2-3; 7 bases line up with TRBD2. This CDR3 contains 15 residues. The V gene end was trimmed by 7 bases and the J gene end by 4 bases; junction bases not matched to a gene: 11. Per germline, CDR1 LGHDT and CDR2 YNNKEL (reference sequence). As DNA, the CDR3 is TGTGCCAGCAACCCCCTAGCGGTAGGCCCAGATACGCAGTATTTT. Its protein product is CASNPLAVGPDTQYF.

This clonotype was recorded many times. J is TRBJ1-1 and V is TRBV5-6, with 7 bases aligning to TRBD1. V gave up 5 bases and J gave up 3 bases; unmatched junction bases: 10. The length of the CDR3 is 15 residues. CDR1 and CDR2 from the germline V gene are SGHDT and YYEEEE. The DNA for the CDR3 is TGTGCCAGCAGGTCTGAACAGGGGTGGGACACTGAAGCTTTCTTT. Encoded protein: CASRSEQGWDTEAFF.

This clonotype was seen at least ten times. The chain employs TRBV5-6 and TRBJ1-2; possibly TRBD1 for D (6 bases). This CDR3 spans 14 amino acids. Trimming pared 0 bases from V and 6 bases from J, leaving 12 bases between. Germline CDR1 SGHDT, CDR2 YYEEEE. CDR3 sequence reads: CASSLDSGAHGYTF. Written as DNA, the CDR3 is TGTGCCAGCAGCTTGGACTCGGGGGCCCATGGCTACACCTTC. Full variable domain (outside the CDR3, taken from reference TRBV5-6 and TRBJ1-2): DAGVTQSPTHLIKTRGQQVTLRCSPKSGHDTVSWYQQALGQGPQFIFQYYEEEERQRGNFPDRFSGHQFPNYSSELNVNALLLGDSALYLCASSLDSGAHGYTFGSGTRLTVV.

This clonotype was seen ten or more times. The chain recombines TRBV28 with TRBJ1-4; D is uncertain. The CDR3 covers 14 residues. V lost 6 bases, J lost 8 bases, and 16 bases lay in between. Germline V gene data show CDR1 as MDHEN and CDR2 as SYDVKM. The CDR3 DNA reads TGTGCCAGCAGCCGGATGGAGCTCATAGAAAAACTGTTTTTT. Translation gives CASSRMELIEKLFF.

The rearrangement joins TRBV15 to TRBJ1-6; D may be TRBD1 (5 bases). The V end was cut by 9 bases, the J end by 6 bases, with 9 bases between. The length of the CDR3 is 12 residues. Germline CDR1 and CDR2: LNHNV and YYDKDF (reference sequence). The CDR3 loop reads CATGDGNSPLHF. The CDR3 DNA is TGTGCCACTGGGGACGGTAATTCACCCCTCCACTTT.

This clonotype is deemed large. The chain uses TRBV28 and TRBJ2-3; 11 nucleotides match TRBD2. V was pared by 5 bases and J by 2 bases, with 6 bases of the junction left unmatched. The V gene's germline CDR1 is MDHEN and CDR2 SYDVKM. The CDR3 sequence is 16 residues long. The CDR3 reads CASSPRTSGHTDTQYF. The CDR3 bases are TGTGCCAGCAGTCCCCGGACTAGCGGGCACACAGATACGCAGTATTTT.

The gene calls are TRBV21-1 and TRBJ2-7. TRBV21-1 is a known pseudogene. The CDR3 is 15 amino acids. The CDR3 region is CASSKAMEQSYEQYF. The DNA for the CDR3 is TGTGCCAGCAGCAAAGCGATGGAACAGTCCTACGAGCAGTACTTC.

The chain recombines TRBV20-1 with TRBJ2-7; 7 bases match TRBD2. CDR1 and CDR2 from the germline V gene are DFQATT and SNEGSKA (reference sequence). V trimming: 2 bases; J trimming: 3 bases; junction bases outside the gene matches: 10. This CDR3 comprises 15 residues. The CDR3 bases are TGCAGTGCTAGATCCCTTCGAGCGGGAAGCTACGAGCAGTACTTC. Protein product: CSARSLRAGSYEQYF.

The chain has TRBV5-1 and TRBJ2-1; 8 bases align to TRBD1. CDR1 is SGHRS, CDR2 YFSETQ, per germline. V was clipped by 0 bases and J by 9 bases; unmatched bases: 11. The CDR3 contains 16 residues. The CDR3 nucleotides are TGCGCCAGCAGCTTGGTGGGCGGCAGGGGGCGCGGTGAGCAGTTCTTC. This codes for CASSLVGGRGRGEQFF.

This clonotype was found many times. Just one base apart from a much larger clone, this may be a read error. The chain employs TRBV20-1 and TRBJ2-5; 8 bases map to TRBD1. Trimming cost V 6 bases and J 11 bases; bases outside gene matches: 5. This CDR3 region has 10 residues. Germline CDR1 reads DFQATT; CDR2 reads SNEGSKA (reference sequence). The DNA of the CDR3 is TGCAGTGCAACGGACAGGGAGCAGTACTTC. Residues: CSATDREQYF.

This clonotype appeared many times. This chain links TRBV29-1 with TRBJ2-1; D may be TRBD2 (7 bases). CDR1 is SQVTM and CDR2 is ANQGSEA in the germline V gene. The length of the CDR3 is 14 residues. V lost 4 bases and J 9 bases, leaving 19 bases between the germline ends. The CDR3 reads CSVVNGLGDTEQFF. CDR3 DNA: TGCAGCGTTGTCAACGGACTAGGGGACACTGAGCAGTTCTTC.

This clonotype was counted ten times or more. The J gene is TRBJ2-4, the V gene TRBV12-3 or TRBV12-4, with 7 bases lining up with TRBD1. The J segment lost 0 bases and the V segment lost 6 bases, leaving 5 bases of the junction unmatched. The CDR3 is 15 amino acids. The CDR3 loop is CASSQDRIAKNIQYF. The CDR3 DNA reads TGTGCCAGCAGCCAGGACAGGATAGCCAAAAACATTCAGTACTTC.

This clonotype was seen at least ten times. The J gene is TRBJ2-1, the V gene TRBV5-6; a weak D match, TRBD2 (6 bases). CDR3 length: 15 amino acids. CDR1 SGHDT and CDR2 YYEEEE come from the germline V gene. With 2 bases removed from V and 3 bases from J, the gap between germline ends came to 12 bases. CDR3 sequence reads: CASSFGGVGYNEQFF. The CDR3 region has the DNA TGTGCCAGCAGCTTCGGCGGGGTGGGCTACAATGAGCAGTTCTTC.

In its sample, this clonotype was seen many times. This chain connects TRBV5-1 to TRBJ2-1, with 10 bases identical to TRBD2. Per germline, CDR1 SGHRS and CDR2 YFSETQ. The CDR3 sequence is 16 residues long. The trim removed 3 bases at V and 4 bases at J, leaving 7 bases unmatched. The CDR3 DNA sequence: TGCGCCAGCAGCTCGCTAACTAGCGGGGCTTACAATGAGCAGTTCTTC. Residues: CASSSLTSGAYNEQFF.

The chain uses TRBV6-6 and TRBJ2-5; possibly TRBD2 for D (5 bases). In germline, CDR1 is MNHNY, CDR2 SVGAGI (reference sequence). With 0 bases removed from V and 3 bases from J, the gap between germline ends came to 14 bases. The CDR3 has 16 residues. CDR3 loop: CASSYSNGVGKETQYF. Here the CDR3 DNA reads TGTGCCAGCAGTTACTCGAACGGGGTTGGTAAAGAGACCCAGTACTTC.

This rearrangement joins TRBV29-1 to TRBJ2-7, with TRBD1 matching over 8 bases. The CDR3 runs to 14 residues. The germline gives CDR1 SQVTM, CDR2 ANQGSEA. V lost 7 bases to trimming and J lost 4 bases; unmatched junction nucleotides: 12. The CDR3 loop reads CSGRTGLTLYEQYF. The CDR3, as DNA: TGCAGCGGGCGGACAGGGTTGACCCTTTACGAGCAGTACTTC.

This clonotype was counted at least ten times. CDR3 sequence: CASRPTYNSDTQYF. The CDR3 DNA is TGTGCCAGCAGACCAACTTACAACTCCGATACGCAGTATTTT. The chain uses TRBV3-1 and TRBJ2-3; D unresolved. CDR1 and CDR2 from the germline V gene are LGHDT and YNNKEL (reference sequence). Trimming removed 6 bases at V and 6 bases at J, with 16 bases between. The CDR3 runs 14 residues.

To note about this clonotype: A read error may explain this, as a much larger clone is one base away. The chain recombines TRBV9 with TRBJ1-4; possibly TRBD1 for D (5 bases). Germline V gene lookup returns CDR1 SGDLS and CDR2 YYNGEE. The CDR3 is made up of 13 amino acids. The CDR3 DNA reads TGTGCCAGCAGCGCGGGGACGGGTGAAAAACGGTTTTTT. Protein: CASSAGTGEKRFF.

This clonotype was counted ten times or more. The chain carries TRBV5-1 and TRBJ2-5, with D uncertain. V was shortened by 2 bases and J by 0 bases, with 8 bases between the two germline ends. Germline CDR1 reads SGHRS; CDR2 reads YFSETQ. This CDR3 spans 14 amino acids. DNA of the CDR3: TGCGCCAGCAGCTTAAATCCTAACCAAGAGACCCAGTACTTC. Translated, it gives CASSLNPNQETQYF.

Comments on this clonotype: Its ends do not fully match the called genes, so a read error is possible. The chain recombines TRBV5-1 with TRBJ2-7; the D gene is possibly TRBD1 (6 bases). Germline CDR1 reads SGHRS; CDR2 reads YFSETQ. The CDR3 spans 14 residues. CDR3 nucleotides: TGCGCCAGCAGCTCGGGGACAATCTCCTGCGAGCAGTACTTC. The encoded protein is CASSSGTISCEQYF. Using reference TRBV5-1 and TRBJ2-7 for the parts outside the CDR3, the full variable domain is KAGVTQTPRYLIKTRGQQVTLSCSPISGHRSVSWYQQTPGQGLQFLFEYFSETQRNKGNFPGRFSGRQFSNSRSEMNVSTLELGDSALYLCASSSGTISCEQYFGPGTRLTVT.

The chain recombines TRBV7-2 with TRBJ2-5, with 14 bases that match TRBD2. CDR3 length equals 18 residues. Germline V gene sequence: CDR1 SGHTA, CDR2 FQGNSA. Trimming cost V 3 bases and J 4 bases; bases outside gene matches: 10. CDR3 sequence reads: CASSFMGTSGSQGETQYF. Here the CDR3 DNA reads TGTGCCAGCAGCTTTATGGGGACTAGCGGGAGTCAGGGAGAGACCCAGTACTTC.

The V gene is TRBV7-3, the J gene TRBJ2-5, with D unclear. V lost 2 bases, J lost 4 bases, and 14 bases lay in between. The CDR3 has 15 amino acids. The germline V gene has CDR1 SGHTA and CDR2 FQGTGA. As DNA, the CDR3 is TGTGCCAGCAGCTTATCATACGGGTCAGGAGAGACCCAGTACTTC. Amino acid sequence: CASSLSYGSGETQYF.

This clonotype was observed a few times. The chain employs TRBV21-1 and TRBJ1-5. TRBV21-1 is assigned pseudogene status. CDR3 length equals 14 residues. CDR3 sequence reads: CASSSKWVRRVQHF. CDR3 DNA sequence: TGTGCCAGCAGCTCAAAGTGGGTTCGGCGGGTCCAGCATTTT.

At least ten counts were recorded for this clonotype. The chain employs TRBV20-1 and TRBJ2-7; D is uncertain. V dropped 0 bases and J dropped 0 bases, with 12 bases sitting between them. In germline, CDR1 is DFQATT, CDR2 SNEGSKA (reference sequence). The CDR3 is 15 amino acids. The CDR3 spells CSARDPRQYSYEQYF. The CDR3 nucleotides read TGCAGTGCTAGAGATCCCAGACAATACTCCTACGAGCAGTACTTC.